This section outlines one TCR beta chain sequence together with its context. No antigen is known for it. Base qualities are not at hand, and no much larger clone is one base apart. For CDR1 and CDR2, the germline V gene lists MGHRA and YSYEKL. The CDR3 runs 18 amino acids, cysteine and phenylalanine included. The read is trimmed to its CDR3 DNA, 54 bases read in frame from base 1. V and J lose 5 bases and 2 bases, and a span of 25 bases separates them. Using the immunoSEQ two-step multiplex PCR at survey-level depth, TRB CDR3 regions were amplified from genomic DNA. Synthetic inline TR CDR3 controls covering all V-J pairings were spiked into each PCR so that template counts could be estimated and amplification bias removed. Reads went through processing to reduce amplification and sequencing bias, and quantification was done against synthetic TR CDR3 analogs. Under the source paper's analysis protocol: Raw data were processed in ImmunoSEQ Analyzer, removing out-of-frame sequences and CDR3s with stop codons, and genes were named by IMGT nomenclature. Repertoire diversity was summarized as normalized Shannon entropy, defined as 1 minus Pielou's evenness. TRB sequences were treated as identical only when sharing V gene, J gene and CDR3. Public PML clonotypes were defined as CDR3s shared by two or more PML-onset samples but absent from earlier samples, from controls, and from public databases. Positional CDR3 amino acid composition was analyzed in Skylign with the observed count method. Sourced from immuneACCESS, this table was stored by TCRdb with only in-frame sequences that have V and J called. A share of the clones is absent; for the studies checked, an unresolved V gene accounts for under half, and the remainder has no known explanation. V and J calls plus clone size are reproduced from that table; the DNA served to infer D and trimming. The sample records about 30,000 clones, around 90% of which are singletons. The top ten constitute approximately 1.4% of the sample.

Taken with the paper, the label for time point translates to: around eleven months of natalizumab therapy. This specimen's treatment or condition label, per the study, means: on natalizumab therapy at sampling. Several MS patients treated with natalizumab who did not develop PML were sampled longitudinally as controls. Interferon beta had previously been received by all listed patients, and all PML patients were female. Blood samples for T1 were taken at 6 months of natalizumab therapy, and blood samples for T2 were taken at 12 months of natalizumab therapy. Isolation of peripheral blood mononuclear cells was performed by Ficoll-Hypaque density gradient centrifugation. The data were obtained in a study of multiple sclerosis patients with progressive multifocal leukoencephalopathy (dated by TCRdb to 2018 to 2020). General notes on the study: Peripheral T and B cells were examined in MS patients who went on to develop PML (4 under natalizumab, 1 after alemtuzumab) as well as in treated patients who did not. Two natalizumab-treated patients who later developed PML were followed longitudinally from before therapy through 6 and 12 months to PML onset. The goal was to find JC virus-specific or public T-cell expansions that arose at the time of PML onset.

General study outcomes and caveats: TRB clones above 0.5% frequency appeared only in PML patients, but expanded clones at PML onset were already present before and during natalizumab therapy. No common TRBV or TRBJ gene usage or preferential TRBV-TRBJ pairings were detected when PML developed. In most PML patients, lower normalized Shannon entropy suggested less diverse TRB repertoires, while the natalizumab-treated controls had values close to 1. With only a small, descriptive cohort, it remained unclear whether the findings reflect JC virus infection or general immunocompromise. The analysis covered only peripheral blood, although cerebrospinal fluid or brain lymphocytes might be more informative for natalizumab-associated PML.

The chain uses TRBV4-1 and TRBJ2-7; the D region may be TRBD1 or TRBD2, each matching 6 bases equally. The TCR originated in a human donor with multiple sclerosis. The source material was PBMCs, sampled from a patient treated with natalizumab. The DNA reads TGCGCCAGCAGCGGGGGGCTGGGTGAGGAGCCAGCAACCTACGAGCAGTACTTC. Its translation is CASSGGLGEEPATYEQYF.